Below are 18 T cell receptor beta chains sequenced from a single sample in a study of PD-L1 blockade in urothelial cancer. Time point defined: peripheral blood 6 weeks after treatment start. Repertoires were generated with immunoSEQ multiplex PCR, while TCRdb's copy carries only in-frame clones and drops some. The sample has around 66,000 clones, almost 90% seen once; the top ten hold roughly 12%. The sample consisted of PBMCs, taken around atezolizumab (anti-PD-L1) treatment. These receptors all come from a man aged 60-69 years with urothelial cancer.

The chain combines TRBV19 with TRBJ1-2; TRBD1 might be the D (5 bases). The CDR3 spans 15 residues. Germline values: CDR1 LNHDA, CDR2 SQIVND (reference sequence). The V and J ends lost 9 bases and 7 bases respectively, with 24 bases between them. The DNA for the CDR3 is TGTGCCAGCACCTGGGACTCCCAAGCCGGTGGTGGCTACACCTTC. Its protein product is CASTWDSQAGGGYTF. The entire variable domain, with the rest obtained from reference TRBV19 and TRBJ1-2, is as follows: DGGITQSPKYLFRKEGQNVTLSCEQNLNHDAMYWYRQDPGQGLRLIYYSQIVNDFQKGDIAEGYSVSREKKESFPLTVTSAQKNPTAFYLCASTWDSQAGGGYTFGSGTRLTVV.

The J gene is TRBJ1-1, the V gene TRBV29-1; no reliable D call. This CDR3 spans 10 amino acids. CDR1 and CDR2 (germline): SQVTM, ANQGSEA. V lost 2 bases and J lost 11, with 9 bases in between. The CDR3 coding sequence is TGCAGCGTTGAATTAGCGCGGGCTTTCTTT. This codes for CSVELARAFF.

The chain combines TRBV12-1 with TRBJ2-7; TRBD2 is the table's D call, not checked against the DNA. TRBV12-1 is reported as a pseudogene. This CDR3 contains 14 residues. The CDR3 protein is CASSFEVTRYEQYF. CDR3 nucleotide sequence: TGTGCCAGCAGCTTTGAAGTGACTAGATACGAGCAGTACTTC.

V usage is TRBV7-6 and J usage is TRBJ2-5; possibly TRBD2 for D (6 bases). The CDR3 totals 13 residues. Trimming pared 5 bases from V and 7 bases from J, leaving 14 bases between. The germline V gene has CDR1 SGHVS and CDR2 FNYEAQ. The CDR3 loop reads CASSRGDSRTQYF. CDR3 sequence (DNA): TGTGCCAGCAGCCGAGGGGACTCGAGGACCCAGTACTTC. Supplemented by reference TRBV7-6 and TRBJ2-5, the full variable domain reads GAGVSQSPRYKVTKRGQDVALRCDPISGHVSLYWYRQALGQGPEFLTYFNYEAQQDKSGLPNDRFSAERPEGSISTLTIQRTEQRDSAMYRCASSRGDSRTQYFGPGTRLLVL.

This chain uses TRBV13 with TRBJ2-7; 12 bases are shared with TRBD2. Germline CDR1 PRHDT, CDR2 FYEKMQ (reference sequence). V gave up 5 bases and J gave up 7 bases; unmatched junction bases: 9. The CDR3 spans 15 residues. The CDR3 nucleotides are TGTGCCAGCAGCCAGCAGAGGACTAGCGGGAAAGAGCAGTACTTC. Translating gives CASSQQRTSGKEQYF.

The CDR3 bases are TGTGCCAGCTCACCACGGCAGGAATTTTCCTATGGCTACACCTTC. As protein: CASSPRQEFSYGYTF. This rearrangement joins TRBV18 to TRBJ1-2; D gene uncertain. Trimming shortened V by 1 base and J by 4 bases, and 13 bases separated the two germline ends. In germline, CDR1 is KGHSH, CDR2 LQKENI. The CDR3 loop spans 15 amino acids.

The CDR3 sequence is CATSRERDRGSGYTF. The CDR3 DNA sequence: TGTGCCACCAGCAGAGAAAGGGACAGGGGGTCGGGCTACACCTTC. The genes are TRBV15 and TRBJ1-2; 11 bases map to TRBD1. The V segment lost 0 bases and the J segment 8 bases; nucleotides outside the gene matches: 5. The CDR3 has 15 residues. CDR1 and CDR2 from the germline V gene are LNHNV and YYDKDF (reference sequence).

The genes are TRBV4-3 and TRBJ2-1; the D gene is possibly TRBD2 (5 bases). The germline V gene encodes CDR1 LGHNA and CDR2 YSLEER. Trimming pared 5 bases from V and 0 bases from J, leaving 11 bases between. The CDR3 covers 15 residues. The CDR3 coding sequence is TGCGCCAGCAGCGGCCGGGATAGCTCCTACAATGAGCAGTTCTTC. This gives the protein CASSGRDSSYNEQFF.

This sequence joins TRBV13 and TRBJ2-4; possible D gene TRBD2, 6 bases. Per the germline V gene, CDR1 is PRHDT and CDR2 is FYEKMQ (reference sequence). The V end lost 5 bases, the J end lost 0 bases, and 8 bases lay between the germline ends. The CDR3 runs 14 residues. The chain's CDR3 is CASSGGLAKNIQYF. Here the CDR3 DNA reads TGTGCCAGCAGCGGGGGACTAGCCAAAAACATTCAGTACTTC.

The CDR3 nucleotides are TGTGCCAGCAGCCCCCCGGGACTAGCGGTAGAGACCCAGTACTTC. Amino acid sequence: CASSPPGLAVETQYF. The chain employs TRBV11-2 and TRBJ2-5; 11 bases match TRBD2. Per the germline V gene, CDR1 is SGHAT and CDR2 is FQNNGV. This CDR3 region has 15 residues. The V gene end was trimmed by 5 bases and the J gene end by 4 bases; junction bases not matched to a gene: 6.

The J gene is TRBJ2-6, the V gene TRBV7-6, with a tentative D call TRBD1 (6 bases). The CDR3 length is 15 residues. Looked up from germline, CDR1 is SGHVS and CDR2 is FNYEAQ. Deletions cut 3 bases from V and 7 bases from J, with 13 bases between. CDR3 protein: CASSFVQGRANVLTF. The CDR3 DNA sequence: TGTGCCAGCAGCTTCGTACAGGGAAGAGCCAACGTCCTGACTTTC. Drawing the rest from reference TRBV7-6 and TRBJ2-6, the complete variable domain is GAGVSQSPRYKVTKRGQDVALRCDPISGHVSLYWYRQALGQGPEFLTYFNYEAQQDKSGLPNDRFSAERPEGSISTLTIQRTEQRDSAMYRCASSFVQGRANVLTFGAGSRLTVL.

This clone was seen only once. The chain recombines TRBV19 with TRBJ1-4; D call uncertain. Germline V CDR1 and CDR2: LNHDA, SQIVND (reference sequence). Trimming shortened V by 4 bases and J by 8 bases, and 14 bases separated the two germline ends. This CDR3 has 14 amino acids. The CDR3 is CASSNPGIGEKLFF. The CDR3 bases are TGTGCCAGTAGTAATCCCGGGATCGGGGAAAAACTGTTTTTT.

The chain joins TRBV7-8 to TRBJ2-7, with no clear D. The V gene lost 1 base and the J gene lost 5 bases, with 6 bases spanning the gap. The germline V gene has CDR1 SGHVS and CDR2 FQNEAQ. The CDR3 spans 12 residues. In DNA, the CDR3 is TGTGCCAGCAGCTTAGGAGCAAACGAGCAGTACTTC. Translating it yields CASSLGANEQYF.

V gene TRBV15 combines with J gene TRBJ2-3, with 7 bases lining up with TRBD2. Germline lookup yields CDR1 LNHNV and CDR2 YYDKDF (reference sequence). J was trimmed by 0 bases and V by 7 bases; bases with no gene match: 10. CDR3 length equals 16 residues. CDR3 sequence: CATTFGGGPSTDTQYF. CDR3 DNA sequence: TGTGCCACCACCTTTGGGGGAGGGCCTAGCACAGATACGCAGTATTTT.

This chain joins TRBV10-3 and TRBJ2-6; possible D gene TRBD2, 6 bases. In germline, CDR1 is ENHRY, CDR2 SYGVKD. V dropped 8 bases and J dropped 3 bases, with 17 bases sitting between them. This CDR3 is built from 16 residues. The CDR3 reads CAIPAGGPGGANVLTF. CDR3 nucleotide sequence: TGTGCCATCCCAGCTGGAGGGCCTGGTGGGGCCAACGTCCTGACTTTC.

The gene calls are TRBV2 and TRBJ2-3; the match to TRBD2 covers 7 bases. Germline lookup yields CDR1 SNHLY and CDR2 FYNNEI. V lost 9 bases and J lost 2; bases outside the gene matches: 11. The CDR3 has 15 residues. CDR3 nucleotides: TGTGCCAGTGTGGCCTCCGGGACTAACACAGATACGCAGTATTTT. Protein: CASVASGTNTDTQYF.

This chain connects TRBV27 to TRBJ2-1; a possible D gene is TRBD2 (6 bases). CDR1 and CDR2 from the germline V gene are MNHEY and SMNVEV (reference sequence). This CDR3 is 14 amino acids long. V lost 6 bases to trimming and J lost 6 bases, with 15 bases between them. The CDR3 sequence is CASRRDFPPNEQFF. The CDR3 DNA follows: TGTGCCAGCAGGCGGGACTTTCCTCCCAATGAGCAGTTCTTC.

A single count supports this clone. The chain employs TRBV19 and TRBJ1-1, with TRBD1 as a possible D gene (5 bases). The germline V and J ends were trimmed by 10 bases and 4 bases, with 19 bases remaining between them. CDR1 is LNHDA and CDR2 is SQIVND in the germline V gene (reference sequence). The CDR3 sequence is 14 residues long. This CDR3 is CATVRNQGSTEAFF. DNA for the CDR3: TGTGCCACCGTACGTAATCAGGGTAGCACTGAAGCTTTCTTT.